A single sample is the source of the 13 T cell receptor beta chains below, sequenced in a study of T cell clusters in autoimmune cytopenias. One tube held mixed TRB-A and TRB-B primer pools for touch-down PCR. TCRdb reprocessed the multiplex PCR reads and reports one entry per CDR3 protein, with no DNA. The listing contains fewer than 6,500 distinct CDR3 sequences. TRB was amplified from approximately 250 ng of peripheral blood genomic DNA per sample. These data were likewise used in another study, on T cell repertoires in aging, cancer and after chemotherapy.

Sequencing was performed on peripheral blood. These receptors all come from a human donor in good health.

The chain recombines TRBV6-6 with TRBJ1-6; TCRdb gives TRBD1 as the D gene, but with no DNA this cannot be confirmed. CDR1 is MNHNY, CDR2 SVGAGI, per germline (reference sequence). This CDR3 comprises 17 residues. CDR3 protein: CASSTGLARSYNSPLHF.

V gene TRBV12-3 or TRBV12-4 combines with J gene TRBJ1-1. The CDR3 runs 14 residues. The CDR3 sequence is CASTLGEFFGEAFF.

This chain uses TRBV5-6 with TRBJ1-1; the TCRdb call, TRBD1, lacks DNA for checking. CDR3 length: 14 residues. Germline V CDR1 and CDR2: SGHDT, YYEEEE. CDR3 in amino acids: CASSFGARDTEAFF.

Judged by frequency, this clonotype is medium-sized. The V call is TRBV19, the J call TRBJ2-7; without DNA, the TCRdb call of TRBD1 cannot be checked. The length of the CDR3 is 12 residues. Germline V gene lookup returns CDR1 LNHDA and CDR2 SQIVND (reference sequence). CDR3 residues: CASISDSYEQYF. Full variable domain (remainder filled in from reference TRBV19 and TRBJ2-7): DGGITQSPKYLFRKEGQNVTLSCEQNLNHDAMYWYRQDPGQGLRLIYYSQIVNDFQKGDIAEGYSVSREKKESFPLTVTSAQKNPTAFYLCASISDSYEQYFGPGTRLTVT.

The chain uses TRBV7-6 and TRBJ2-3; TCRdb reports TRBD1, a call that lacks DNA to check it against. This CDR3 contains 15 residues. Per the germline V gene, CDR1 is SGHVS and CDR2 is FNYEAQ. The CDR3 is CASSLGQGTTDTQYF.

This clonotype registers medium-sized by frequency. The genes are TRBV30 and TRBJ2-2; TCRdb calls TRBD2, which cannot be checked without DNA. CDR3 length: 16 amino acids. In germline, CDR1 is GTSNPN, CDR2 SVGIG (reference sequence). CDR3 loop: CAWTNLAGTNTGELFF.

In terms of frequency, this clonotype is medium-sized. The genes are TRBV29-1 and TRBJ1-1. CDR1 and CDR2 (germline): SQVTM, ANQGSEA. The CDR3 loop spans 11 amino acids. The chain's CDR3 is CSVVGGTEAFF.

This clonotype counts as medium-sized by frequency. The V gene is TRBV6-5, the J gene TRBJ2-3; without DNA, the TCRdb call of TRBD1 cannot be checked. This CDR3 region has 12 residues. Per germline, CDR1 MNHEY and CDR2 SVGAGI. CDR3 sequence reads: CASRRPGKTQYF.

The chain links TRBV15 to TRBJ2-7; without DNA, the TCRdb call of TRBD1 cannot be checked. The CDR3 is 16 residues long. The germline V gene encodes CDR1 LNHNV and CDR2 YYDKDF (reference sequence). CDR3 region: CATSRVPRDTSYEQYF. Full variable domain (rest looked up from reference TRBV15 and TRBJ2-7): DAMVIQNPRYQVTQFGKPVTLSCSQTLNHNVMYWYQQKSSQAPKLLFHYYDKDFNNEADTPDNFQSRRPNTSFCFLDIRSPGLGDTAMYLCATSRVPRDTSYEQYFGPGTRLTVT.

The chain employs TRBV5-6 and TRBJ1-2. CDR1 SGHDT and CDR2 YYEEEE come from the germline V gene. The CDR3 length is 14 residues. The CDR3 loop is CASSLPEPNYGYTF.

The CDR3 spells CAWSERDSGGYNTGELFF. The chain uses TRBV30 and TRBJ2-2; TCRdb reports TRBD2, a call that lacks DNA to check it against. The length of the CDR3 is 18 residues. Germline CDR1 is GTSNPN and CDR2 is SVGIG (reference sequence).

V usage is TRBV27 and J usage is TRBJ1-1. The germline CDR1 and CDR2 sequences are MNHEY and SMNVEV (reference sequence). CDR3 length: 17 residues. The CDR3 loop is CASNLVGSRPMNTEAFF.

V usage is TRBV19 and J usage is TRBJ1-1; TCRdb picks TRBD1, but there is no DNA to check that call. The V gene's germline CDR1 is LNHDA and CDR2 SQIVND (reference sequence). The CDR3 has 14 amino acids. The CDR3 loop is CASTRGQTNTEAFF. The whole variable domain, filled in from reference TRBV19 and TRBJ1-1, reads DGGITQSPKYLFRKEGQNVTLSCEQNLNHDAMYWYRQDPGQGLRLIYYSQIVNDFQKGDIAEGYSVSREKKESFPLTVTSAQKNPTAFYLCASTRGQTNTEAFFGQGTRLTVV.